The source of this T cell receptor (beta chain) is a study of blood T cell repertoires in COVID-19. The repertoire was sequenced with immunoSEQ multiplex PCR; TCRdb's copy has only in-frame clones and lacks some. Here the sample spans approximately 220,000 clones, around 84% being singletons. The germline gives CDR1 LNHDA, CDR2 SQIVND (reference sequence). Trimming took off 1 base at V and 0 bases at J, with 6 bases between the two ends. The CDR3 is made up of 14 amino acids. This sequence originates from a man in his fifties who had recovered from COVID-19. Sequencing was carried out using peripheral blood. The genes are TRBV19 and TRBJ1-1; D remains ambiguous. The CDR3 loop reads CASSIGQMNTEAFF. The CDR3 DNA follows: TGTGCCAGTAGTATAGGCCAGATGAACACTGAAGCTTTCTTT.